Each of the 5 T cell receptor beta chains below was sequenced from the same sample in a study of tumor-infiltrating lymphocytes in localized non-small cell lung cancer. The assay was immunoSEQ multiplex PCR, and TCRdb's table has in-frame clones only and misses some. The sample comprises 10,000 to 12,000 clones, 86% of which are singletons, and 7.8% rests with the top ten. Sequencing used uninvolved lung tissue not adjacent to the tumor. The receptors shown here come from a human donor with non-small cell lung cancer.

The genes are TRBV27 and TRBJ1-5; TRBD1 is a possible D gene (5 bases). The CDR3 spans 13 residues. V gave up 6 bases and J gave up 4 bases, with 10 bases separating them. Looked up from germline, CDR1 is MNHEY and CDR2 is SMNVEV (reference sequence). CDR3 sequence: CASRLDRNQPQHF. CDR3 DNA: TGTGCCAGCAGGCTTGACAGAAATCAGCCCCAGCATTTT.

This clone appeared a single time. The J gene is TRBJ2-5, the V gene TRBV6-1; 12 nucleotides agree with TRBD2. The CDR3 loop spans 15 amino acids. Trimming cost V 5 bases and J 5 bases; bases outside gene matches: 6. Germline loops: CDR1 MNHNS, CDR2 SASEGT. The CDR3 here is CASSRASGGGETQYF. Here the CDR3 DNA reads TGTGCCAGCAGTAGGGCTAGCGGGGGGGGTGAGACCCAGTACTTC.

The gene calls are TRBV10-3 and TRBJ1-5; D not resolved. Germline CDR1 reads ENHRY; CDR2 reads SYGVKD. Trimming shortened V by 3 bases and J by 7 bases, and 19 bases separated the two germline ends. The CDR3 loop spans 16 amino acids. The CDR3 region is CAISEGWSVLPQPQHF. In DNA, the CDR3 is TGTGCCATCAGTGAAGGGTGGTCGGTCCTACCCCAGCCCCAGCATTTT.

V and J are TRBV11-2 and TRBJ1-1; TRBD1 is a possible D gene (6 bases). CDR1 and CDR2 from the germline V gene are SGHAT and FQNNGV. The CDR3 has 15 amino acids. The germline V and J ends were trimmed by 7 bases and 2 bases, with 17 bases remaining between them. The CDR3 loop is CASKGLGGANTEAFF. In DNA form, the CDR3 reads TGTGCCAGCAAGGGTCTCGGGGGCGCAAACACTGAAGCTTTCTTT.

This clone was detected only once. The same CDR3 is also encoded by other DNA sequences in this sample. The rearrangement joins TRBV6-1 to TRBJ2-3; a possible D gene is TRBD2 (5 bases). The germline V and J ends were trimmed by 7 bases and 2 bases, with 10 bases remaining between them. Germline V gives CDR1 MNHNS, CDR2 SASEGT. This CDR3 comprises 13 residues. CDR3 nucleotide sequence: TGTGCCAGCACCCGGGGATCCACAGATACGCAGTATTTT. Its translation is CASTRGSTDTQYF.